These T cell receptor beta chains were read from a single sample in a study of blood T cell repertoires in COVID-19. Assay used: immunoSEQ multiplex PCR; TCRdb lists only in-frame clones, some missing. The sample has tens of thousands of clones; 79% are singletons. Sequenced material: peripheral blood. These receptors all stem from a woman of 80 years or more with active or convalescent COVID-19. Each CDR3 is given with its conserved first and last residue.

>TRBJ1-2|TRBV5-3
CARSLDKAYPGNSYGYTF
>TRBJ2-5|TRBV24-1
CATRATTGQQETQYF
>TRBJ2-1|TRBV6-5
CASSYSMGGTEQFF
>TRBJ2-7|TRBV29-1
CSVRPSGSTEQYF
>TRBJ1-6|TRBV28
CASWDRGSYNSPLHF
>TRBJ2-3|TRBV4-1
CASSQGGESTQYF
>TRBJ1-5|TRBV10-3
CAIGGRGADQPQHF
>TRBJ1-5|TRBV10-3
CAISEARGQPQHF
>TRBJ2-1|TRBV4-1
CASRNTDRGGTNEQFF
>TRBJ2-3|TRBV7-9
CASSFSSTDTQYF
>TRBJ2-2|TRBV15
CATSRASTSGRTGELFF